The clone carrying this TCR beta chain has just one count. This sample is part of a study of blood T cell repertoires in COVID-19. On the study more broadly: Some COVID-19 samples were acute and others convalescent; all came from the United States, Italy and Spain. Sample material is recorded as cDNA or gDNA derived from T cells, B-cell-depleted T cells, or PBMCs.

Measured with immunoSEQ multiplex PCR; TCRdb has only the in-frame clones, and not every one. The table lists about 67,000 clones, about 87% of them singletons, with around 5% in the top ten. Germline lookup yields CDR1 SGHAT and CDR2 FQNNGV. CDR3 size: 16 residues. V shed 3 bases, J shed 2 bases, and the junction held 9 bases outside the gene matches. Sequenced material: peripheral blood. The gene calls are TRBV11-2 and TRBJ1-1; 7 nucleotides line up with TRBD1. The source is a man between 50 and 59 years old with active COVID-19. The CDR3: CASSLSRRQGNTEAFF. Written as DNA, the CDR3 is TGTGCCAGCAGCTTGAGCCGACGACAGGGTAACACTGAAGCTTTCTTT.